Detailed here is one T cell receptor (beta chain). The assay was immunoSEQ multiplex PCR, and TCRdb's table has in-frame clones only and misses some. The sample holds 50,000 to 65,000 clones, 91% seen once. The entry originates in a study of control samples from healthy donors and cancer patients. The CDR3 length is 14 residues. Germline CDR1 and CDR2: MGHDK and SYGVNS. The ends lost 8 bases at V and 7 bases at J; junction bases unmatched: 6. This chain links TRBV25-1 with TRBJ2-1; 12 bases map to TRBD2. This receptor was obtained from a man aged 30 to 39 with colorectal cancer. Source material: PBMCs. The CDR3 nucleotides read TGTGCCAGCGCGACTAGCGGGGGTGGAAATGAGCAGTTCTTC. As protein: CASATSGGGNEQFF.